This T cell receptor beta chain was identified during a study of shared clonotypes between healthy human individuals. Only CD45RO-negative cells positively selected for CCR7 counted as naive CD8 cells, so terminally differentiated effector memory CD45RA+ cells were excluded. Each of the donors was a healthy adult who was HIV-negative and had not had a recent acute infection or vaccination. Study outcomes and limitations: Exclusively blood specimens were collected; tissue repertoires likely differ. In having few donors, the study represented limited genetic and exposure-history diversity.

The protocol was immunoSEQ multiplex PCR, while the TCRdb copy is restricted to in-frame clones and leaves out a portion. The sample comprises hundreds of thousands of clones, roughly 95% of which are singletons, and roughly 0.12% rests with the top ten. Regarding this clone: Its cognate antigen is unknown.

The sequenced sample was naive CD8+ T cells sorted from blood. This TCR came from a woman in her thirties in good health.

For the CDR3, the DNA is TGTGCCACCAGCAGAGATCTGAGAGGGACACTGGGCAAAGATACGCAGTATTTT. It specifies CATSRDLRGTLGKDTQYF. The chain joins TRBV15 to TRBJ2-3; tentatively, D is TRBD1 (6 bases). This CDR3 has 18 amino acids. The V end lost 0 bases, the J end lost 5 bases, and 21 bases lay between the germline ends. The V gene's germline CDR1 is LNHNV and CDR2 YYDKDF (reference sequence).